The 8 T cell receptor beta chains presented below share a single source sample, sequenced in a study of T cell repertoires in cytomegalovirus infection. Antigen specificity for these receptors is unknown. TCRdb passed the reads through MiXCR, listing each CDR3 protein once. The data show approximately 990,000 distinct CDR3 sequences, roughly 30% seen once. Sequencing was performed on cultured CD8+ T cells from PBMCs, taken from culture after CMV antigen stimulation. The receptors stem from a human donor in good health (CMV status not recorded). Some clones in this sample may be carry-over from other donors' samples.

The table lists this clonotype with a few counts. The chain links TRBV7-9 to TRBJ2-4, with 7 bases identical to TRBD1. V dropped 5 bases and J dropped 6; count of bases not matched to a gene: 10. The CDR3 runs to 15 residues. In germline, CDR1 is SEHNR, CDR2 FQNEAQ (reference sequence). This chain's CDR3 is CASSDPGTERNIQYF. The CDR3 bases are TGTGCCAGCAGCGACCCGGGGACAGAGAGAAACATTCAGTACTTC. The variable domain in full, completed from reference TRBV7-9 and TRBJ2-4, reads DTGVSQNPRHKITKRGQNVTFRCDPISEHNRLYWYRQTLGQGPEFLTYFQNEAQLEKSRLLSDRFSAERPKGSFSTLEIQRTEQGDSAMYLCASSDPGTERNIQYFGAGTRLSVL.

This clonotype was detected only a few times. The chain is built from TRBV4-3 and TRBJ1-2; a weak D match, TRBD1 (5 bases). The CDR3 spans 17 residues. Trimming took off 3 bases at V and 0 bases at J, with 17 bases between the two ends. Germline V gene data show CDR1 as LGHNA and CDR2 as YSLEER. The CDR3 nucleotides read TGCGCCAGCAGCCAGAAAGTTCGGGACTCATCTAACTATGGCTACACCTTC. This gives the protein CASSQKVRDSSNYGYTF.

The V gene is TRBV19, the J gene TRBJ1-1; the D is unclear. Germline V lookup: CDR1 LNHDA, CDR2 SQIVND (reference sequence). Trimming cost V 4 bases and J 7 bases, with 19 bases left between them. This CDR3 contains 15 residues. The CDR3 loop is CASSKPGPAGNEAFF. The CDR3, as DNA: TGTGCCAGTAGTAAACCCGGGCCGGCGGGGAATGAAGCTTTCTTT.

This clonotype has only a few counts. The chain carries TRBV6-5 and TRBJ2-3; no clear D. V was shortened by 4 bases and J by 9 bases, with 14 bases between the two germline ends. The CDR3 is made up of 13 amino acids. Germline V lookup: CDR1 MNHEY, CDR2 SVGAGI. CDR3 sequence reads: CASSFPGMGTQYF. The CDR3 nucleotides read TGTGCCAGCAGTTTCCCGGGTATGGGCACGCAGTATTTT.

This clonotype was seen only a few times. The chain recombines TRBV7-6 with TRBJ1-3, with TRBD1 as a possible D gene (6 bases). This CDR3 is 19 amino acids long. Germline CDR1 reads SGHVS; CDR2 reads FNYEAQ. The V end was cut by 0 bases, the J end by 0 bases, with 18 bases between. The CDR3 region is CASSLARGFGGYSGNTIYF. CDR3 coding DNA: TGTGCCAGCAGCTTAGCGAGGGGGTTCGGCGGCTACTCTGGAAACACCATATATTTT.

The V and J genes are TRBV5-6 and TRBJ1-2, with 9 bases aligning to TRBD1. V lost 6 bases and J lost 3; bases outside the gene matches: 6. The CDR3 runs 14 residues. The germline V gene has CDR1 SGHDT and CDR2 YYEEEE. CDR3 protein: CASILGTGHYGYTF. The CDR3, as DNA: TGTGCCAGCATCCTGGGGACAGGGCACTATGGCTACACCTTC.

The chain combines TRBV6-6 with TRBJ2-3; D could derive from TRBD1 or TRBD2 (6 bases each). Germline CDR1 is MNHNY and CDR2 is SVGAGI (reference sequence). V was shortened by 6 bases and J by 1 base, with 14 bases between the two germline ends. CDR3 size: 15 residues. This CDR3 is CASSTGGRGTDTQYF. The CDR3 coding sequence is TGTGCCAGCAGCACCGGGGGCCGGGGCACAGATACGCAGTATTTT.

V gene TRBV7-9 combines with J gene TRBJ2-7; tentative D call: TRBD1 (5 bases). The CDR3 is made up of 14 amino acids. V shed 5 bases and J shed 7 bases, with 18 bases lying between them. Germline values: CDR1 SEHNR, CDR2 FQNEAQ (reference sequence). This CDR3 is CASSMGRGLWEQYF. The CDR3 DNA is TGTGCCAGCAGCATGGGAAGGGGCCTTTGGGAGCAGTACTTC.